The 22 T cell receptor beta chains below were found in one sample sequenced in a study of a mutant IDH1 vaccine in newly diagnosed glioma. Using immunoSEQ multiplex PCR, the repertoire was profiled, and TCRdb retains in-frame clones only, with some absent. The table shows around 26,000 clones, with 70% to 90% occurring only once. The time point: week 35, safety follow-up. Doses comprised 300 ug of mutant IDH1 20-mer peptide each, plus topical imiquimod. These receptors have no known antigen. Sequencing used PBMCs, obtained from a glioma patient whose treatment included an IDH1 peptide vaccine. Receptors originate from a man aged 30 to 39 with glioma.

The genes are TRBV28 and TRBJ1-1; no definite D call. The CDR3 spans 12 residues. The ends were cut back, 3 bases at V and 1 base at J, with 3 bases in the middle. The germline V gene has CDR1 MDHEN and CDR2 SYDVKM. The CDR3 loop reads CASSFENTEAFF. In DNA form, the CDR3 reads TGTGCCAGCAGTTTTGAGAACACTGAAGCTTTCTTT.

J is TRBJ1-6 and V is TRBV5-6; D gene ambiguous. The CDR3 spans 16 residues. From germline, CDR1 is SGHDT and CDR2 YYEEEE. Between the trimmed V and J ends, which lost 1 base and 0 bases, there was a span of 8 bases. CDR3 nucleotides: TGTGCCAGCAGCTTGAGGGAAAGCTCCTATAATTCACCCCTCCACTTT. It is translated as CASSLRESSYNSPLHF. Together with reference TRBV5-6 and TRBJ1-6, the CDR3 gives the full variable domain: DAGVTQSPTHLIKTRGQQVTLRCSPKSGHDTVSWYQQALGQGPQFIFQYYEEEERQRGNFPDRFSGHQFPNYSSELNVNALLLGDSALYLCASSLRESSYNSPLHFGNGTRLTVT.

This sequence joins TRBV2 and TRBJ2-7, with a possible D match to TRBD2 (6 bases). The CDR3 totals 17 residues. Germline assignment: CDR1 SNHLY and CDR2 FYNNEI. V was cut by 8 bases and J by 2 bases, with 25 bases left in between. The CDR3 region is CASRPFRSWGEPYEQYF. CDR3 nucleotides: TGTGCCAGCCGCCCATTTCGGTCTTGGGGGGAGCCCTACGAGCAGTACTTC. The complete variable domain, with remaining parts taken from reference TRBV2 and TRBJ2-7, reads EPEVTQTPSHQVTQMGQEVILRCVPISNHLYFYWYRQILGQKVEFLVSFYNNEISEKSEIFDDQFSVERPDGSNFTLKIRSTKLEDSAMYFCASRPFRSWGEPYEQYFGPGTRLTVT.

The sample holds one count of this clone. The chain recombines TRBV6-5 with TRBJ1-1, with D unclear. The germline V and J ends were trimmed by 11 bases and 1 base, with 14 bases remaining between them. Germline V gene sequence: CDR1 MNHEY, CDR2 SVGAGI. The CDR3 spans 13 residues. Here the CDR3 reads CASIEGQNTEAFF. CDR3 nucleotide sequence: TGTGCCTCCATCGAAGGGCAGAACACTGAAGCTTTCTTT.

The V and J genes are TRBV5-1 and TRBJ1-1; D unclear. Germline V gene data show CDR1 as SGHRS and CDR2 as YFSETQ. V was cut by 0 bases and J by 5 bases, with 14 bases left in between. The CDR3 is 15 amino acids. This chain's CDR3 is CASSLVRVGMTEAFF. CDR3 DNA sequence: TGCGCCAGCAGCTTGGTCCGGGTCGGGATGACTGAAGCTTTCTTT.

V gene TRBV9 combines with J gene TRBJ2-3; D gene ambiguous. V was clipped by 0 bases and J by 2 bases, with 10 bases between them. The germline V gene has CDR1 SGDLS and CDR2 YYNGEE. The length of the CDR3 is 15 residues. The CDR3 reads CASSVAPDITDTQYF. DNA of the CDR3: TGTGCCAGCAGCGTAGCACCGGATATCACAGATACGCAGTATTTT.

This clone is a singleton in its sample. The rearrangement links TRBV5-1 to TRBJ1-1; D remains ambiguous. Deletions cut 0 bases from V and 0 bases from J, with 6 bases between. This CDR3 contains 14 residues. Germline V gene data show CDR1 as SGHRS and CDR2 as YFSETQ. The CDR3 bases are TGCGCCAGCAGCTTGGCATCCGTGAACACTGAAGCTTTCTTT. It specifies CASSLASVNTEAFF. The full variable domain, in which reference TRBV5-1 and TRBJ1-1 provide the parts outside the CDR3, is KAGVTQTPRYLIKTRGQQVTLSCSPISGHRSVSWYQQTPGQGLQFLFEYFSETQRNKGNFPGRFSGRQFSNSRSEMNVSTLELGDSALYLCASSLASVNTEAFFGQGTRLTVV.

This chain uses TRBV5-4 with TRBJ2-1; TRBD2 is a possible D gene (6 bases). V shed 1 base and J shed 5 bases, with 16 bases lying between them. This CDR3 comprises 16 residues. CDR1 is SGHNT and CDR2 is YYREEE in the germline V gene (reference sequence). CDR3 coding DNA: TGTGCCAGCAGCTTGTACTTCGGGGGTAACGACAATGAGCAGTTCTTC. Residues: CASSLYFGGNDNEQFF.

This rearrangement joins TRBV13 to TRBJ2-5; D is unresolved. CDR1 is PRHDT, CDR2 FYEKMQ, per germline (reference sequence). This CDR3 comprises 13 residues. Trimming stripped 3 bases from V and 2 bases from J, with 7 bases between. The CDR3 region is CASSLGSQETQYF. In nucleotides, the CDR3 is TGTGCCAGCAGCTTGGGGTCTCAAGAGACCCAGTACTTC.

A few counts support this clone. This chain links TRBV6-6 with TRBJ2-2; D remains unclear. This CDR3 is built from 13 residues. Deletions cut 1 base from V and 3 bases from J, with 3 bases between. The germline V gene has CDR1 MNHNY and CDR2 SVGAGI (reference sequence). The CDR3 sequence is CASSYLDTGELFF. In DNA, the CDR3 is TGTGCCAGCAGTTACTTGGACACCGGGGAGCTGTTTTTT.

The V gene is TRBV5-1, the J gene TRBJ1-4, with 7 bases aligning to TRBD1. The trim removed 1 base at V and 2 bases at J, leaving 5 bases unmatched. Germline V lookup: CDR1 SGHRS, CDR2 YFSETQ. This CDR3 comprises 16 residues. For the CDR3, the DNA is TGCGCCAGCAGCTTGCAGGGGGTTAGCACTAATGAAAAACTGTTTTTT. It yields the protein CASSLQGVSTNEKLFF.

CDR3 sequence (DNA): TGTGCCAGCAGCGTATACAGGGGAAACTATGGCTACACCTTC. Translated, it gives CASSVYRGNYGYTF. J is TRBJ1-2 and V is TRBV2; 7 nucleotides align to TRBD1. J lost 2 bases, V lost 6 bases, and 6 bases had no gene match. The CDR3 runs 14 residues. Germline V gives CDR1 SNHLY, CDR2 FYNNEI.

The chain combines TRBV9 with TRBJ1-1, with 8 bases lining up with TRBD1. Looked up from germline, CDR1 is SGDLS and CDR2 is YYNGEE. This CDR3 comprises 14 residues. Trimming removed 3 bases from V and 5 bases from J; junction bases left unmatched: 6. CDR3 coding DNA: TGTGCCAGCAGCGCAGGGGGCATAGAGACTGAAGCTTTCTTT. This gives the protein CASSAGGIETEAFF.

V gene TRBV5-1 combines with J gene TRBJ1-1; D might be TRBD1 (5 bases). V dropped 4 bases and J dropped 1 base, with 20 bases sitting between them. The CDR3 extends over 17 amino acids. Per the germline V gene, CDR1 is SGHRS and CDR2 is YFSETQ. CDR3 sequence: CASSKTTARLENTEAFF. For the CDR3, the DNA is TGCGCCAGCAGCAAAACGACAGCGAGGCTGGAGAACACTGAAGCTTTCTTT.

For the CDR3, the DNA is TGTGCCTGGACCTCGCCTTATGGGGCCACAGATACGCAGTATTTT. It encodes CAWTSPYGATDTQYF. The rearrangement joins TRBV30 to TRBJ2-3, with a weak D call TRBD1 (5 bases). This CDR3 region has 15 residues. Trimming took 4 bases from V and 2 from J, leaving 16 bases between them. The germline CDR1 and CDR2 sequences are GTSNPN and SVGIG (reference sequence).

The table lists this clone with a few counts. The chain joins TRBV6-6 to TRBJ1-5; 7 nucleotides agree with TRBD1. Germline V gene data show CDR1 as MNHNY and CDR2 as SVGAGI (reference sequence). CDR3 length: 16 amino acids. The J segment lost 7 bases and the V segment lost 6 bases, leaving 15 bases of the junction unmatched. As DNA, the CDR3 is TGTGCCAGCAGCACCGGGACAGCCGGGGTAGGACAGCCCCAGCATTTT. Its protein is CASSTGTAGVGQPQHF.

The chain recombines TRBV18 with TRBJ1-1, with a weak D call TRBD1 (6 bases). In germline, CDR1 is KGHSH, CDR2 LQKENI. The V and J ends lost 2 bases and 5 bases respectively, with 12 bases between them. The CDR3 length is 14 residues. CDR3 in amino acids: CASSPKAGATEAFF. In nucleotides, the CDR3 is TGTGCCAGCTCACCAAAGGCAGGGGCTACTGAAGCTTTCTTT.

The chain uses TRBV6-5 and TRBJ2-7; tentatively, D is TRBD1 (5 bases). The length of the CDR3 is 14 residues. Per germline, CDR1 MNHEY and CDR2 SVGAGI. Between the trimmed V and J ends, which lost 5 bases and 2 bases, there was a span of 13 bases. CDR3 loop: CASSIDRKPYEQYF. DNA for the CDR3: TGTGCCAGCAGTATAGACAGAAAGCCCTACGAGCAGTACTTC.

The V call is TRBV29-1, the J call TRBJ1-2; TRBD1 might be the D (6 bases). The germline V gene has CDR1 SQVTM and CDR2 ANQGSEA. The length of the CDR3 is 13 residues. The V end lost 7 bases, the J end lost 8 bases, and 20 bases lay between the germline ends. The CDR3 protein is CSARNRVEGGYTF. The CDR3 bases are TGCAGCGCCCGAAACAGGGTGGAGGGCGGCTACACCTTC.

The genes are TRBV10-3 and TRBJ1-3; 7 positions agree with TRBD1. CDR1 and CDR2 (germline): ENHRY, SYGVKD. V gave up 6 bases and J gave up 4 bases; unmatched junction bases: 6. This CDR3 comprises 14 residues. The CDR3 reads CAISLTGFGNTIYF. The CDR3 region has the DNA TGTGCCATCAGCCTGACAGGGTTCGGAAACACCATATATTTT.

V usage is TRBV18 and J usage is TRBJ1-1; D is uncertain. The CDR3 extends over 13 amino acids. Trimming stripped 1 base from V and 1 base from J, with 4 bases between. CDR1 and CDR2 (germline): KGHSH, LQKENI. This CDR3 reads CASSPRSNTEAFF. The DNA for the CDR3 is TGTGCCAGCTCACCACGGTCGAACACTGAAGCTTTCTTT.

The chain combines TRBV7-2 with TRBJ1-5; D may be TRBD1 (5 bases). CDR1 is SGHTA, CDR2 FQGNSA, per germline. With 3 bases removed from V and 4 bases from J, the gap between germline ends came to 13 bases. This CDR3 has 15 residues. The CDR3 loop reads CASSLGSRDNQPQHF. For the CDR3, the DNA is TGTGCCAGCAGCTTGGGTTCCAGGGATAATCAGCCCCAGCATTTT.